The 8 T cell receptor beta chains below all came from one sample that was sequenced in a study of shared clonotypes between healthy human individuals. Clones were read by immunoSEQ multiplex PCR, and TCRdb kept only the in-frame ones, dropping some. Here the sample spans 1,400,000 or so clones, around 98.5% being singletons. The specimen sequenced was naive CD4+ T cells sorted from blood. The subset denotes: CD45RA+ positively selected. These receptors all come from a man aged 25-45 years in good health.

V gene TRBV7-2 combines with J gene TRBJ2-3, with D possibly called TRBD1 or TRBD2 (6 bases each). Germline CDR1 and CDR2: SGHTA and FQGNSA. The CDR3 contains 15 residues. Trimming left V 4 bases short and J 3 bases short, with 14 bases between. The CDR3 loop is CASSSDSRETDTQYF. The CDR3 DNA reads as TGTGCCAGCAGCTCGGACAGTCGGGAGACAGATACGCAGTATTTT.

Concerning this clone: The same CDR3 is also encoded by other DNA sequences in this sample. The genes are TRBV5-1 and TRBJ2-5; D gene uncertain. CDR1 and CDR2 from the germline V gene are SGHRS and YFSETQ. This CDR3 spans 13 amino acids. The germline V and J ends were trimmed by 1 base and 3 bases, with 7 bases remaining between them. The CDR3 here is CASSLTVEETQYF. The CDR3 DNA follows: TGCGCCAGCAGCTTGACGGTTGAAGAGACCCAGTACTTC.

The chain is built from TRBV5-1 and TRBJ2-5; TRBD2 aligns across 9 bases. CDR3 size: 18 residues. Trimming took 1 base from V and 2 from J; bases not matched to a gene: 12. Germline V gene data show CDR1 as SGHRS and CDR2 as YFSETQ. The CDR3 here is CASSLSTSGWGNQETQYF. The CDR3 nucleotides read TGCGCCAGCAGCTTGTCTACTAGCGGGTGGGGGAATCAAGAGACCCAGTACTTC.

V is TRBV7-8 and J is TRBJ1-5, with 9 bases matching TRBD1. The CDR3 has 14 residues. Losses at the gene ends were 3 bases for V and 4 bases for J; bases not matched to a gene: 1. The germline gives CDR1 SGHVS, CDR2 FQNEAQ. In DNA form, the CDR3 reads TGTGCCAGCAGCTTCGGACAGGGGAATCAGCCCCAGCATTTT. It specifies CASSFGQGNQPQHF.

This CDR3 reads CASSLPGLAGGSNYNEQFF. The CDR3 DNA reads as TGTGCCAGCAGCTTACCGGGACTAGCGGGAGGGTCCAACTACAATGAGCAGTTCTTC. The chain carries TRBV13 and TRBJ2-1; 16 nucleotides line up with TRBD2. The CDR3 length is 19 residues. V lost 2 bases and J lost 3; bases outside the gene matches: 7. The germline gives CDR1 PRHDT, CDR2 FYEKMQ (reference sequence).

The V call is TRBV14, the J call TRBJ2-1, with a tentative D call TRBD1 (5 bases). Germline values: CDR1 SGHDN, CDR2 FVKESK. V lost 0 bases and J 9 bases, leaving 12 bases between the germline ends. The CDR3 consists of 14 residues. CDR3 protein: CASSQDSDRAEQFF. For the CDR3, the DNA is TGTGCCAGCAGCCAAGATTCAGACAGAGCTGAGCAGTTCTTC.

This chain connects TRBV9 to TRBJ2-3, with TRBD2 matching 10 bases. Germline CDR1 and CDR2: SGDLS and YYNGEE. The CDR3 is 17 residues long. V was pared by 4 bases and J by 3 bases, with 11 bases of the junction left unmatched. The chain's CDR3 is CASSFSGREFQTDTQYF. CDR3 nucleotide sequence: TGTGCCAGCAGCTTCAGCGGGAGGGAATTTCAGACAGATACGCAGTATTTT.

This clone was seen once. In nucleotides, the CDR3 is TGTGCCAGCAGCTTAGACGGCGTAGGGAAAGAGACCCAGTACTTC. It yields the protein CASSLDGVGKETQYF. The V gene is TRBV11-3, the J gene TRBJ2-5; D uncertain. The CDR3 length is 15 residues. V was clipped by 0 bases and J by 3 bases, with 11 bases between them. Germline assignment: CDR1 SGHNT and CDR2 YENEEA.